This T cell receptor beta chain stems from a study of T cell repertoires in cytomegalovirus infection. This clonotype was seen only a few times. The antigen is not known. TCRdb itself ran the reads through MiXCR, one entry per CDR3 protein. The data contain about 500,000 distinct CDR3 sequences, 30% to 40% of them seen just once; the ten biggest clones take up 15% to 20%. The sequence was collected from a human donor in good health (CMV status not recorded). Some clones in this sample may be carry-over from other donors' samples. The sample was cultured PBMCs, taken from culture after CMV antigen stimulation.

In nucleotides, the CDR3 is TGTGCCAGCAGCTTACCGAGCGGGGGACGCGAAAAACTGTTTTTT. This encodes CASSLPSGGREKLFF. This chain links TRBV7-2 with TRBJ1-4, with a tentative D call TRBD1 (5 bases). V lost 2 bases to trimming and J lost 8 bases, with 15 bases between them. The germline V gene has CDR1 SGHTA and CDR2 FQGNSA. This CDR3 is 15 amino acids long.